These 21 T cell receptor beta chains share one sample of origin, sequenced in a study of blood T cell repertoires in COVID-19. Produced via immunoSEQ multiplex PCR; TCRdb's table is partial and in-frame only. The sample carries tens of thousands of clones, around 86% recorded once. Specimen: peripheral blood. The receptor source for this set is an elderly woman with acute or convalescent COVID-19.

The chain joins TRBV19 to TRBJ1-4; tentatively, D is TRBD1 (5 bases). This CDR3 has 14 residues. Looked up from germline, CDR1 is LNHDA and CDR2 is SQIVND (reference sequence). Trimming removed 3 bases from V and 8 bases from J, with 13 bases in between. CDR3 nucleotides: TGTGCCAGTAGTATTTCGGGGGAAGGGGAAAAACTGTTTTTT. This codes for CASSISGEGEKLFF. The whole variable domain, filled in from reference TRBV19 and TRBJ1-4, reads DGGITQSPKYLFRKEGQNVTLSCEQNLNHDAMYWYRQDPGQGLRLIYYSQIVNDFQKGDIAEGYSVSREKKESFPLTVTSAQKNPTAFYLCASSISGEGEKLFFGSGTQLSVL.

The V gene is TRBV18, the J gene TRBJ1-2, with D possibly being TRBD1 (6 bases). Trimming left V 2 bases short and J 5 bases short, with 15 bases between. The CDR3 sequence is 15 residues long. Looked up from germline, CDR1 is KGHSH and CDR2 is LQKENI. CDR3 sequence: CASSPSGGDRYGYTF. The DNA for the CDR3 is TGTGCCAGCTCACCATCTGGGGGCGACAGATATGGCTACACCTTC.

This chain links TRBV27 with TRBJ2-3; D gene uncertain. With 7 bases removed from V and 2 bases from J, the gap between germline ends came to 10 bases. This CDR3 has 13 residues. Germline CDR1 reads MNHEY; CDR2 reads SMNVEV (reference sequence). The CDR3 DNA reads as TGTGCCAGCAAATCTTTATCCACAGATACGCAGTATTTT. It is translated as CASKSLSTDTQYF.

The chain has TRBV30 and TRBJ2-7; maybe TRBD1 (6 bases). This CDR3 spans 13 amino acids. Looked up from germline, CDR1 is GTSNPN and CDR2 is SVGIG (reference sequence). V shed 2 bases and J shed 4 bases, with 12 bases lying between them. In DNA, the CDR3 is TGTGCCTGGAGTCTTGCCAGGGGATACGAGCAGTACTTC. This sequence encodes CAWSLARGYEQYF.

The J gene is TRBJ2-7, the V gene TRBV11-2; TRBD1 matches 10 bases. From germline, CDR1 is SGHAT and CDR2 FQNNGV. J was trimmed by 3 bases and V by 5 bases; bases with no gene match: 4. This CDR3 region has 14 residues. CDR3 nucleotide sequence: TGTGCCAGCAGCCGGGACAGGGGAATCTACGAGCAGTACTTC. Translated, it gives CASSRDRGIYEQYF.

The chain couples TRBV7-3 to TRBJ2-5; 7 bases line up with TRBD1. Germline lookup yields CDR1 SGHTA and CDR2 FQGTGA. V was clipped by 5 bases and J by 2 bases; unmatched bases: 2. The CDR3 runs 13 residues. The CDR3 DNA reads TGTGCCAGCAGCCGGGGACAGCAAGAGACCCAGTACTTC. It codes for CASSRGQQETQYF.

The genes are TRBV18 and TRBJ1-3, with D possibly matching TRBD1 (5 bases). V lost 2 bases to trimming and J lost 0 bases, with 14 bases between them. CDR1 is KGHSH and CDR2 is LQKENI in the germline V gene. The CDR3 is made up of 17 amino acids. CDR3 sequence: CASSPSLLGDSGNTIYF. The CDR3 bases are TGTGCCAGCTCACCATCCCTCCTAGGGGACTCTGGAAACACCATATATTTT.

V is TRBV2 and J is TRBJ1-4; 7 bases line up with TRBD1. Germline CDR1 and CDR2: SNHLY and FYNNEI. This CDR3 contains 16 residues. Losses at the gene ends were 5 bases for V and 3 bases for J; bases not matched to a gene: 9. CDR3 in DNA: TGTGCCAGCAGTCTACAGGGGCCGCTGGCTAATGAAAAACTGTTTTTT. Amino acid sequence: CASSLQGPLANEKLFF. The full variable domain, with the rest looked up from reference TRBV2 and TRBJ1-4, is EPEVTQTPSHQVTQMGQEVILRCVPISNHLYFYWYRQILGQKVEFLVSFYNNEISEKSEIFDDQFSVERPDGSNFTLKIRSTKLEDSAMYFCASSLQGPLANEKLFFGSGTQLSVL.

This rearrangement joins TRBV14 to TRBJ1-1, with TRBD1 identical over 7 bases. This CDR3 contains 15 residues. V gave up 1 base and J gave up 1 base; unmatched junction bases: 3. CDR1 and CDR2 from the germline V gene are SGHDN and FVKESK. CDR3 residues: CASSQVGQANTEAFF. DNA of the CDR3: TGTGCCAGCAGCCAAGTAGGACAGGCGAACACTGAAGCTTTCTTT.

The V call is TRBV7-2, the J call TRBJ2-5; the D gene is possibly TRBD2 (7 bases). The CDR3 spans 15 residues. V was pared by 3 bases and J by 4 bases, with 15 bases between. Germline V gives CDR1 SGHTA, CDR2 FQGNSA. CDR3 coding DNA: TGTGCCAGCAGCTTCCGCGGGGGCGAGGGAGAGACCCAGTACTTC. It codes for CASSFRGGEGETQYF.

The chain couples TRBV6-1 to TRBJ1-3; D uncertain. Trimming took off 2 bases at V and 4 bases at J, with 6 bases between the two ends. The CDR3 is 13 residues long. Looked up from germline, CDR1 is MNHNS and CDR2 is SASEGT. The CDR3, as DNA: TGTGCCAGCAGTGAAAAAGCCGGAAACACCATATATTTT. Residues: CASSEKAGNTIYF.

This sequence joins TRBV24-1 and TRBJ2-3; possibly TRBD1 for D (6 bases). Trimming cost V 9 bases and J 3 bases, with 12 bases left between them. CDR1 and CDR2 (germline): KGHDR, SFDVKD. CDR3 length: 13 residues. This chain's CDR3 is CATAPQGTDTQYF. The CDR3 nucleotides are TGTGCCACCGCTCCACAGGGAACAGATACGCAGTATTTT.

The chain uses TRBV3-1 (or the pseudogene TRBV3-2) and TRBJ1-5; D is undetermined. Trimming took 0 bases from V and 3 from J, leaving 9 bases between them. This CDR3 region has 15 residues. Germline V lookup: CDR1 LGHDT, CDR2 YNNKEL (reference sequence). The CDR3 reads CASSQDRGINQPQHF. CDR3 nucleotides: TGTGCCAGCAGCCAAGATCGAGGGATCAATCAGCCCCAGCATTTT.

The chain uses TRBV7-9 and TRBJ1-2; D gene uncertain. V lost 0 bases to trimming and J lost 6 bases, with 14 bases between them. Germline values: CDR1 SEHNR, CDR2 FQNEAQ (reference sequence). CDR3 size: 15 residues. The CDR3 protein is CASSLAQAGSDGYTF. The DNA of the CDR3 is TGTGCCAGCAGCTTAGCCCAGGCGGGATCGGATGGCTACACCTTC.

This clone was seen only once. The V and J genes are TRBV2 and TRBJ1-2, with D possibly being TRBD1 (5 bases). The germline V gene has CDR1 SNHLY and CDR2 FYNNEI. This CDR3 is 15 amino acids long. Trimming pared 7 bases from V and 1 base from J, leaving 16 bases between. The CDR3 loop reads CASTLGGIVNYGYTF. CDR3 sequence (DNA): TGTGCCAGCACTCTTGGGGGGATCGTTAACTATGGCTACACCTTC.

This chain joins TRBV7-9 and TRBJ1-4; no firm D call. V was cut by 1 base and J by 15 bases, with 12 bases left in between. This CDR3 has 12 residues. Germline V gives CDR1 SEHNR, CDR2 FQNEAQ (reference sequence). This chain's CDR3 is CASSLVGQVVFF. Here the CDR3 DNA reads TGTGCCAGCAGCTTAGTGGGCCAGGTGGTGTTTTTT.

This sequence joins TRBV6-6 and TRBJ2-7; 13 bases line up with TRBD2. The CDR3 consists of 15 residues. The V and J ends lost 6 bases and 0 bases, in that order; junction bases with no gene match: 2. Germline CDR1 MNHNY, CDR2 SVGAGI (reference sequence). Here the CDR3 DNA reads TGTGCCAGCAGCAGGACTAGCGGGAGCTCCTACGAGCAGTACTTC. Amino acid sequence: CASSRTSGSSYEQYF.

The chain carries TRBV19 and TRBJ2-7, with D tentatively TRBD1 (5 bases). Trimming removed 4 bases from V and 3 bases from J, with 10 bases in between. Germline loops: CDR1 LNHDA, CDR2 SQIVND (reference sequence). The CDR3 is 13 amino acids. The CDR3 coding sequence is TGTGCCAGTAGTAAGGGGTTCCTCTACGAGCAGTACTTC. Amino acids: CASSKGFLYEQYF.

The chain carries TRBV11-2 and TRBJ1-2; weak D call: TRBD1 (5 bases). The germline V gene has CDR1 SGHAT and CDR2 FQNNGV. V lost 1 base, J lost 8 bases, and 20 bases lay in between. The CDR3 covers 16 residues. CDR3 region: CASSLGVQGPGGGYTF. CDR3 bases: TGTGCCAGCAGCTTAGGGGTTCAGGGCCCCGGGGGGGGCTACACCTTC.

This clone showed up just once. The gene calls are TRBV27 and TRBJ2-7, with D possibly being TRBD1 (5 bases). Trimming removed 6 bases at V and 0 bases at J, with 15 bases between. The length of the CDR3 is 15 residues. CDR1 is MNHEY, CDR2 SMNVEV, per germline (reference sequence). This CDR3 reads CASRIQGKGSYEQYF. CDR3 nucleotide sequence: TGTGCCAGCAGGATCCAGGGAAAGGGCTCCTACGAGCAGTACTTC.

The chain recombines TRBV14 with TRBJ2-1; 8 nucleotides match TRBD2. The CDR3 sequence is 15 residues long. CDR1 and CDR2 from the germline V gene are SGHDN and FVKESK. With 6 bases clipped from V and 3 bases from J, the junction kept 7 bases outside the gene matches. The CDR3 here is CASSLFGGVYNEQFF. As DNA, the CDR3 is TGTGCCAGCAGTCTATTCGGGGGGGTCTACAATGAGCAGTTCTTC.